The rows below give T cell receptor beta chains drawn from one sample of a study of cytotoxic CD8 clonotypes in ibrutinib-treated CLL. TCRdb's table, derived via immunoSEQ multiplex PCR, lists solely in-frame clones and lacks some. The data hold fewer than 200,000 clones, with approximately 84% observed a single time. Sample: PBMCs, taken after 24 months of ibrutinib treatment. The receptors originated from a human donor with chronic lymphocytic leukemia. Both conserved end residues are part of each CDR3. The order of the fields is clone size, J gene, V gene, D gene, CDR3 DNA, CDR3 protein. D genes are given only for firm matches. Only part of the rows carry a size: once, few, many, or a class if the clone is expanded.

>NA|TRBJ2-7|TRBV7-6|NA
TGTGCCAGCAGCCAACCTGAGGGCCAGCAGTACTTC
CASSQPEGQQYF
>NA|TRBJ1-5|TRBV6-5|NA
TGTGCCAGCAGGCCAACAGGAGGAAATCAGCCCCAGCATTTT
CASRPTGGNQPQHF
>NA|TRBJ2-7|TRBV19|TRBD1
TGTGCCAGTAGACGATACCGGGACAGGGTGGGATACGAGCAGTACTTC
CASRRYRDRVGYEQYF
>NA|TRBJ1-2|TRBV7-9|NA
TGTGCCAGCAGCCCCCCCAGGAGGGGTAAAAACTATGGCTACACCTTC
CASSPPRRGKNYGYTF
>few|TRBJ2-4|TRBV7-9|NA
TGTGCCAGCAGCTTAGTTATAGCGGAGCTAGCCAAAAACATTCAGTACTTC
CASSLVIAELAKNIQYF
>NA|TRBJ2-1|TRBV9|NA
TGTGCCAGCAGCGTAGGTGACCTCTACGCGCAGTTCTTC
CASSVGDLYAQFF
>NA|TRBJ2-1|TRBV6-1|TRBD1
TGTGCCAGCAGCGGGACAGGGGTCAATGAGCAGTTCTTC
CASSGTGVNEQFF
>few|TRBJ2-7|TRBV27|NA
TGTGCCAACACCGAGCGGCAACCCATTTTGGACGAGCAGTACTTC
CANTERQPILDEQYF
>NA|TRBJ1-3|TRBV10-3|NA
TGTGCCATCAGTGAGCCTGGGGACGCAAGCTCTGGAAACACCATATATTTT
CAISEPGDASSGNTIYF
>NA|TRBJ1-1|TRBV28|NA
TGTGCCAGCAGTTTAGGCGTTTTAATCTCTGAAGCTTTCTTT
CASSLGVLISEAFF
>NA|TRBJ1-1|TRBV5-1|TRBD1
TGCGCCAGCAGCCTGGGACAGGGGCCGGCACATGAAGCTTTCTTT
CASSLGQGPAHEAFF
>NA|TRBJ1-1|TRBV5-1|NA
TGCGCCAGCAGCCCGGGACACAGGAACACTGAAGCTTTCTTT
CASSPGHRNTEAFF
>NA|TRBJ1-1|TRBV6-4|TRBD1
TGTGCCAGCAGTGACCACGGGGGACAGGGTGAAGCTTTCTTT
CASSDHGGQGEAFF
>NA|TRBJ2-4|TRBV27|NA
TGTGCCAGCAGCTCTGGGGGTGCCAAAAACATTCAGTACTTC
CASSSGGAKNIQYF
>NA|TRBJ2-3|TRBV6-5|NA
TGTGCCAGCAGTTACTCGACTGGTAGCGTTACAGATACGCAGTATTTT
CASSYSTGSVTDTQYF
>NA|TRBJ1-5|TRBV30|TRBD1
TGTGCCTGGGGACAGGGGAATCAGCCCCAGCATTTT
CAWGQGNQPQHF
>NA|TRBJ2-3|TRBV27|NA
TGTGCCAGCAGTTTTTATAGGGATTCAGATACGCAGTATTTT
CASSFYRDSDTQYF
>once|TRBJ2-7|TRBV6-5|NA
TGTGCCAGCAGTTCGAACCACGAGCAGTACTTC
CASSSNHEQYF
>NA|TRBJ1-1|TRBV25-1|NA
TGTGCCAGCAGTGAATATGGACCTGAAGCTTTCTTT
CASSEYGPEAFF
>NA|TRBJ1-1|TRBV27|TRBD1
TGTGCCAGCAGTCCACTCCCCGGGACAGGGGGCACTGAAGCTTTCTTT
CASSPLPGTGGTEAFF
>NA|TRBJ2-5|TRBV25-1|NA
TGTGCCAGCAGTGGCGGGGCAGGGGTAAGAGAGACCCAGTACTTC
CASSGGAGVRETQYF
>NA|TRBJ1-1|TRBV5-6|NA
TGTGCCAGCAGCTTGTGGATAAACACTGAAGCTTTCTTT
CASSLWINTEAFF
>NA|TRBJ2-5|TRBV28|TRBD2
TGTGCCAGCAGTTTGAGCGGGCGGGGGAGGACTGGATCAGAGACCCAGTACTTC
CASSLSGRGRTGSETQYF
>NA|TRBJ1-3|TRBV5-1|NA
TGCGCCAGCAGCTACGGGCTCTCTGGAAACACCATATATTTT
CASSYGLSGNTIYF
>many|TRBJ1-1|TRBV27|NA
TGTGCCAGCAGTTTATCGCCCCGGCAGGGGAGCACTGAAGCTTTCTTT
CASSLSPRQGSTEAFF
>once|TRBJ2-1|TRBV5-1|TRBD2
TGCGCCAGCAGCTTGCCCGCTAGCGGGAGCGATGAGCAGTTCTTC
CASSLPASGSDEQFF
>NA|TRBJ2-1|TRBV4-3|NA
TGCGCCAGCAGCCAAGATTTGGGATACAATGAGCAGTTCTTC
CASSQDLGYNEQFF
>many|TRBJ1-4|TRBV7-9|NA
TGTGCCAGCAGCTTAGTGGTCGCAGGAACGGAAAAACTGTTTTTT
CASSLVVAGTEKLFF
>NA|TRBJ2-2|TRBV5-5|NA
TGTGCCAGCAGCACGGACCCCACCGGGGAGCTGTTTTTT
CASSTDPTGELFF
>NA|TRBJ2-1|TRBV6-5|TRBD2
TGTGCCAGCAGTTCAAGCGGGACCTCGTACAATGAGCAGTTCTTC
CASSSSGTSYNEQFF
>once|TRBJ2-6|TRBV29-1|TRBD1
TGCAGCGTTGAAGCAGGGGGCCCCGGTTCTGGGGCCAACGTCCTGACTTTC
CSVEAGGPGSGANVLTF
>NA|TRBJ2-3|TRBV4-1|NA
TGCGCCAGCAGCCAAGAGAGAGATGATACGCAGTATTTT
CASSQERDDTQYF
>NA|TRBJ1-2|TRBV11-2|NA
TGTGCCAGCAGCTTAGGCCAGTACTCTGGCTACACCTTC
CASSLGQYSGYTF
>few|TRBJ2-6|TRBV6-1|NA
TGTGCCAGCAGGCGGGACAGCTCTGGGGCCAACGTCCTGACTTTC
CASRRDSSGANVLTF
>NA|TRBJ2-1|TRBV30|NA
TGTGCCTGGAGTGTACTCCTGACGGGAGCCGCTGAGCAGTTCTTC
CAWSVLLTGAAEQFF
>NA|TRBJ1-5|TRBV25-1|NA
TGTGCCAGCAGCAAAGGACGGATTTATAGCAATCAGCCCCAGCATTTT
CASSKGRIYSNQPQHF
>NA|TRBJ1-6|TRBV10-1|NA
TGCGCCAGCAGTGAGGAACAGCTAAATTCACCCCTCCACTTT
CASSEEQLNSPLHF
>NA|TRBJ1-1|TRBV11-2|NA
TGTGCCAGCAGCTTAGTCGAAGGAACTGAAGCTTTCTTT
CASSLVEGTEAFF
>NA|TRBJ2-7|TRBV19|NA
TGTGCCAGTAGTATATTTGGGGACGCCTACGAGCAGTACTTC
CASSIFGDAYEQYF
>NA|TRBJ2-2|TRBV7-9|NA
TGTGCCAGCAGCTCGAACACCGGGGAGCTGTTTTTT
CASSSNTGELFF
>NA|TRBJ1-2|TRBV28|NA
TGTGCCAGCAGTCTCAAGTCCTATGGCTACACCTTC
CASSLKSYGYTF
>NA|TRBJ1-4|TRBV6-6|NA
TGTGCCAGCAGGAACAGGGCCTCTGGGGGTGAAAAACTGTTTTTT
CASRNRASGGEKLFF
>NA|TRBJ2-1|TRBV27|NA
TGTGCCAGCAGTGGAAACTGGGGATCCTACAATGAGCAGTTCTTC
CASSGNWGSYNEQFF
>NA|TRBJ1-5|TRBV18|TRBD1
TGTGCCAGCTCAACCCCGGGACAGGGGGTTCGTAATCAGCCCCAGCATTTT
CASSTPGQGVRNQPQHF
>NA|TRBJ2-3|TRBV18|NA
TGTGCCAGCTCACACCTCTCAGATACGCAGTATTTT
CASSHLSDTQYF
>NA|TRBJ1-3|TRBV19|NA
TGTGCCAGTACCCAAACACTTACCCGAAACACCATATATTTT
CASTQTLTRNTIYF
>NA|TRBJ2-7|TRBV30|NA
TGTGCCCTACAGCTCTCCTACGAGCAGTACTTC
CALQLSYEQYF
>NA|TRBJ2-2|TRBV7-8|NA
TGTGCCAGCAGCTTCCCCGGGAGAACCCTTGGGGGCGGGGAGCTGTTTTTT
CASSFPGRTLGGGELFF
>NA|TRBJ1-1|TRBV13|NA
TGTGCCAGCAGCCCCCCTGAAATGAGGACTGAAGCTTTCTTT
CASSPPEMRTEAFF
>once|TRBJ1-2|TRBV4-2|NA
TGTGCCAGCAGCCAAGATAACAGGTGGAACTATGGCTACACCTTC
CASSQDNRWNYGYTF
>NA|TRBJ2-7|TRBV5-1|NA
TGCGCCAGCAGTCTCGATTTTGTGGGCAGATCCTACGAGCAGTACTTC
CASSLDFVGRSYEQYF
>NA|TRBJ2-5|TRBV7-3|NA
TGTGCCAGCAGCCCCCAAGGGCGCCAAGAGACCCAGTACTTC
CASSPQGRQETQYF
>NA|TRBJ1-2|TRBV28|NA
TGTGCCAGCAGTTTAAGTTCTTGGCAGGGGCATGGCTACACCTTC
CASSLSSWQGHGYTF
>NA|TRBJ1-1|TRBV7-9|TRBD1
TGTGCCAGCAGCTCGGGACAGATGAACACTGAAGCTTTCTTT
CASSSGQMNTEAFF
>once|TRBJ2-1|TRBV28|NA
TGTGCCAGCAGTTTAACCGGTAGGAGGGCATACAATGAGCAGTTCTTC
CASSLTGRRAYNEQFF
>NA|TRBJ2-3|TRBV2|NA
TGTGCCAGCAGTCAGAGAGATACGCAGTATTTT
CASSQRDTQYF
>NA|TRBJ2-4|TRBV5-1|NA
TGCGCCAGCAGCATATTACAGGGTCCGAAAAACATTCAGTACTTC
CASSILQGPKNIQYF
>NA|TRBJ2-3|TRBV7-2|NA
TGTGCCAGCAGCTTAGGTCTGGGAGATACGCAGTATTTT
CASSLGLGDTQYF
>NA|TRBJ2-7|TRBV11-3|NA
TGTGCCAGCAGCTTAGAACACCGCTACGAGCAGTACTTC
CASSLEHRYEQYF
>NA|TRBJ2-7|TRBV25-1|NA
TGTGCCAGCAGTGAATTGGGGCAGGGTCACGAGCAGTACTTC
CASSELGQGHEQYF